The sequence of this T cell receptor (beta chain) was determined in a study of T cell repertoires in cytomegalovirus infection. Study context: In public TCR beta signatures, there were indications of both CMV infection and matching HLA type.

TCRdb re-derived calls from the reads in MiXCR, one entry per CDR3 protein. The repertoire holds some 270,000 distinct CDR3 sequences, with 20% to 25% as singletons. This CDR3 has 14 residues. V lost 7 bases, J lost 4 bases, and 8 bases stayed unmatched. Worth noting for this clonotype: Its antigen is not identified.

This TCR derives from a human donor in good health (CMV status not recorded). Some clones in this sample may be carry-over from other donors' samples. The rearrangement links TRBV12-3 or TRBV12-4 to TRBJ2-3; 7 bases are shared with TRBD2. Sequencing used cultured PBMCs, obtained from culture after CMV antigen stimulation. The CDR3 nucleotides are TGTGCCAGCATTTTTAGCGGGTCCGCAGATACGCAGTATTTT. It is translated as CASIFSGSADTQYF.